The 18 T cell receptor beta chains below all came from one sample that was sequenced in a study of post-analysis software for immune sequencing data. General study points: Patients had higher frequencies than controls of about 5 TRBV segments, including TRBV5-6, TRBV5-1 and TRBV20-1.

No antigens are known for them. TCR beta cDNA libraries had unique molecular identifiers. TCRdb redid the calling of the PCR reads with MiXCR, one entry per CDR3 protein. The sample holds 740,000 or so distinct CDR3 sequences, roughly 50% seen once. Source material: blood. All receptors come from a girl under 18 with multiple sclerosis.

The chain has TRBV6-5 and TRBJ2-4; the match to TRBD1 covers 9 bases. The better agreement between TRBJ2-7 and the DNA end casts doubt on the J call. The CDR3 has 15 residues. CDR1 MNHEY and CDR2 SVGAGI come from the germline V gene. Written as DNA, the CDR3 is TGTGCCAGCAGTAAGTCCGGGACAGGGATATACGAGCAGTACTTC. It translates to CASSKSGTGIYEQYF.

In this sample, this clonotype turned up a few times. The chain joins TRBV7-9 to TRBJ1-2; D is ambiguous. V dropped 0 bases and J dropped 4 bases, with 0 bases sitting between them. Germline loops: CDR1 SEHNR, CDR2 FQNEAQ (reference sequence). The CDR3 runs to 11 residues. The chain's CDR3 is CASSLAYGYTF. The CDR3 nucleotides read TGTGCCAGCAGCTTAGCCTATGGCTACACCTTC.

V and J are TRBV29-1 and TRBJ2-1; D is perhaps TRBD2 (5 bases). This CDR3 spans 16 amino acids. Germline values: CDR1 SQVTM, CDR2 ANQGSEA. The ends were cut back, 0 bases at V and 0 bases at J, with 12 bases in the middle. The CDR3 here is CSVEDWRVSSYNEQFF. Here the CDR3 DNA reads TGCAGCGTTGAAGATTGGCGGGTCAGCTCCTACAATGAGCAGTTCTTC.

The chain combines TRBV12-3 or TRBV12-4 with TRBJ1-1; D may be TRBD1 (5 bases). The CDR3 is 15 amino acids. With 7 bases removed from V and 4 bases from J, the gap between germline ends came to 19 bases. The CDR3 DNA follows: TGTGCCAGCACCTATTCTAGGGGTCTGAGCACTGAAGCTTTCTTT. Translating it yields CASTYSRGLSTEAFF.

V is TRBV6-1 and J is TRBJ2-4, with D possibly TRBD1 on 6 matching bases. The CDR3 is 15 residues long. V was pared by 2 bases and J by 3 bases, with 11 bases between. The germline CDR1 and CDR2 sequences are MNHNS and SASEGT. As DNA, the CDR3 is TGTGCCAGCAGTGAACCGGACAGATTCAAAAACATTCAGTACTTC. Translating it yields CASSEPDRFKNIQYF.

There are a few counts of this clonotype. This chain joins TRBV7-9 and TRBJ1-2, with 11 nucleotides matching TRBD1. Germline V gene lookup returns CDR1 SEHNR and CDR2 FQNEAQ (reference sequence). V shed 5 bases, J shed 5 bases, and the junction held 10 bases outside the gene matches. This CDR3 has 16 amino acids. CDR3 sequence reads: CASSLAGQGAIYGYTF. DNA for the CDR3: TGTGCCAGCAGCCTTGCTGGACAGGGGGCGATTTATGGCTACACCTTC.

The CDR3: CASSNLRGRGGYTF. CDR3 sequence (DNA): TGTGCCAGCAGTAACCTCAGGGGTAGGGGCGGCTACACCTTC. The chain recombines TRBV12-3 or TRBV12-4 with TRBJ1-2, with D possibly matching TRBD1 (6 bases). V dropped 5 bases and J dropped 8 bases, with 18 bases sitting between them. CDR3 size: 14 residues.

This chain joins TRBV12-3 or TRBV12-4 and TRBJ1-5; the D is unclear. The CDR3 has 13 residues. The V end was cut by 3 bases, the J end by 7 bases, with 10 bases between. The chain's CDR3 is CASSLDPRQPQHF. DNA of the CDR3: TGTGCCAGCAGTTTGGACCCGAGGCAGCCCCAGCATTTT.

The V call is TRBV29-1, the J call TRBJ2-1; 7 positions agree with TRBD1. The CDR3 is 14 residues long. Per germline, CDR1 SQVTM and CDR2 ANQGSEA. V shed 5 bases, J shed 0 bases, and the junction held 4 bases outside the gene matches. The CDR3 DNA sequence: TGCAGCGTTCCGACAGGGAGCTCCTACAATGAGCAGTTCTTC. It specifies CSVPTGSSYNEQFF.

This rearrangement joins TRBV20-1 to TRBJ2-7, with 7 bases identical to TRBD1. The V gene's germline CDR1 is DFQATT and CDR2 SNEGSKA (reference sequence). The CDR3 has 12 residues. After removal of 6 bases from V and 5 bases from J, the junction contained 7 bases not matched to a gene. Written as DNA, the CDR3 is TGCAGTGCGGGCAGGGGGTACGACGAGCAGTACTTC. Amino acid sequence: CSAGRGYDEQYF.

This clonotype was seen more than once but under ten times. The rearrangement links TRBV12-3 or TRBV12-4 to TRBJ1-2; the D is unclear. The V end lost 5 bases, the J end lost 4 bases, and 17 bases lay between the germline ends. The CDR3 spans 15 residues. CDR3 in amino acids: CASSPEGGWGYGYTF. CDR3 sequence (DNA): TGTGCCAGCAGTCCCGAGGGTGGGTGGGGCTATGGCTACACCTTC.

The table lists this clonotype with a count of one. The junction does not match germline at one end; this may be a read error. The chain has TRBV29-1 and TRBJ2-1, with D possibly TRBD2 on 5 matching bases. CDR1 SQVTM and CDR2 ANQGSEA come from the germline V gene. This CDR3 is built from 15 residues. For the CDR3, the DNA is TGCAGTGTTGAAGCGAGGGCTAGTGGGTACAATGAGCAGTTCTTC. Its translation: CSVEARASGYNEQFF.

This chain connects TRBV6-4 to TRBJ2-1, with D possibly TRBD2 on 6 matching bases. The length of the CDR3 is 14 residues. V was trimmed by 0 bases and J by 6 bases, leaving 9 bases between them. Germline V gene lookup returns CDR1 MRHNA and CDR2 SNTAGT. This CDR3 is CASSDSAGSNEQFF. The CDR3 DNA sequence: TGTGCCAGCAGTGACTCCGCCGGGAGCAATGAGCAGTTCTTC.

Only a few counts were recorded for this clonotype. This sequence joins TRBV6-1 and TRBJ1-5; D might be TRBD1 (5 bases). The germline V and J ends were trimmed by 11 bases and 0 bases, with 17 bases remaining between them. Germline values: CDR1 MNHNS, CDR2 SASEGT. This CDR3 has 15 residues. CDR3 in DNA: TGTGCCGCCCAACCCGGGGGGAATAGCAATCAGCCCCAGCATTTT. Protein: CAAQPGGNSNQPQHF.

This rearrangement joins TRBV6-5 to TRBJ2-3; 10 bases map to TRBD1. Germline V gene sequence: CDR1 MNHEY, CDR2 SVGAGI. CDR3 length equals 16 residues. Trimming removed 7 bases from V and 6 bases from J; junction bases left unmatched: 13. The CDR3 nucleotides are TGTGCCAGCACCCCTTTTAGGACAGGGGGAATGGATACGCAGTATTTT. Encoded protein: CASTPFRTGGMDTQYF.

The J gene is TRBJ1-2, the V gene TRBV25-1, with a weak D call TRBD1 (5 bases). This CDR3 is 14 amino acids long. V shed 4 bases and J shed 4 bases, with 13 bases lying between them. The germline V gene encodes CDR1 MGHDK and CDR2 SYGVNS. In nucleotides, the CDR3 is TGTGCCAGCAGTGTCTCTCATAGGGGCTATGGCTACACCTTC. This translates into CASSVSHRGYGYTF.

This chain joins TRBV7-8 and TRBJ2-7; a possible D gene is TRBD2 (5 bases). Germline V gene sequence: CDR1 SGHVS, CDR2 FQNEAQ. CDR3 length: 14 residues. V lost 4 bases to trimming and J lost 0 bases, with 10 bases between them. The CDR3 nucleotides read TGTGCCAGCAGCTCGGAGGAAGCCTCCTACGAGCAGTACTTC. This sequence encodes CASSSEEASYEQYF.

V gene TRBV9 combines with J gene TRBJ2-7; no firm D call. CDR1 SGDLS and CDR2 YYNGEE come from the germline V gene. Trimming stripped 4 bases from V and 0 bases from J, with 11 bases between. This CDR3 has 14 residues. CDR3 coding DNA: TGTGCCAGCAGCTTGGTTTCCTACTCCTACGAGCAGTACTTC. Its translation is CASSLVSYSYEQYF.